This section outlines one T cell receptor beta chain sequence together with its context. The data belong to a study of T cell changes during pregnancy in multiple sclerosis. Measured with immunoSEQ multiplex PCR; TCRdb has only the in-frame clones, and not every one. The table has some 51,000 clones, 90% to 95% seen once. The CDR3 consists of 15 residues. CDR1 SGHTA and CDR2 FQGNSA come from the germline V gene. V was pared by 1 base and J by 5 bases, with 14 bases between. The rearrangement links TRBV7-2 to TRBJ2-5, with D possibly TRBD1 on 5 matching bases. The clonotype originates from a female donor with multiple sclerosis, enrolled in a pregnancy study. The sample was CD8+ T cells from peripheral blood mononuclear cells, taken in the first trimester of pregnancy. CDR3 loop: CASSLGDSRGETQYF. DNA of the CDR3: TGTGCCAGCAGCTTAGGTGACAGCAGAGGTGAGACCCAGTACTTC.